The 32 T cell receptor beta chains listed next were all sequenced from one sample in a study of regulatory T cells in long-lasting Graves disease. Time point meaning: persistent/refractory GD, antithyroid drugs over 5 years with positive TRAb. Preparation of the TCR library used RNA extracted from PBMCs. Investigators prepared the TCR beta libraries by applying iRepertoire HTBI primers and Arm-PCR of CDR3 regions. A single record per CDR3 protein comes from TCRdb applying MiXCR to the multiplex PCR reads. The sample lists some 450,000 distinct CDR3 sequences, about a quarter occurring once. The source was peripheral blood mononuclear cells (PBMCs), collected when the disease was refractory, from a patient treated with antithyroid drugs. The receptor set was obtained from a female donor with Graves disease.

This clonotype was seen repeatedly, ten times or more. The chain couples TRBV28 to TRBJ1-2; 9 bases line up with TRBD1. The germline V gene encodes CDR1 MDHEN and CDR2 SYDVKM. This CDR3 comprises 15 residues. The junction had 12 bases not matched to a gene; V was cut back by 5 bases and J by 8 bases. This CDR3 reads CASSPAGTGIGGYTF. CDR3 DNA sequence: TGTGCCAGCAGTCCGGCCGGGACAGGGATCGGCGGCTACACCTTC.

The CDR3 spells CASSSRRVSGNTIYF. In nucleotides, the CDR3 is TGTGCCAGTAGTTCCCGCAGGGTCTCTGGAAACACCATATATTTT. The chain links TRBV19 to TRBJ1-3; tentative D call: TRBD1 (5 bases). Between the trimmed V and J ends, which lost 5 bases and 0 bases, there was a span of 11 bases. The CDR3 runs to 15 residues. From germline, CDR1 is LNHDA and CDR2 SQIVND (reference sequence). The full variable domain, its missing parts supplied by reference TRBV19 and TRBJ1-3, is DGGITQSPKYLFRKEGQNVTLSCEQNLNHDAMYWYRQDPGQGLRLIYYSQIVNDFQKGDIAEGYSVSREKKESFPLTVTSAQKNPTAFYLCASSSRRVSGNTIYFGEGSWLTVV.

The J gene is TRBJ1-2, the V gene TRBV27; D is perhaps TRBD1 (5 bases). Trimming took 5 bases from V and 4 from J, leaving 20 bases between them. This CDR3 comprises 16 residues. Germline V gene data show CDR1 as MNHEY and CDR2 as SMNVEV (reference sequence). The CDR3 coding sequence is TGTGCCAGCAGTCCTGGGACTCCGACCCTCTCCTATGGCTACACCTTC. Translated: CASSPGTPTLSYGYTF.

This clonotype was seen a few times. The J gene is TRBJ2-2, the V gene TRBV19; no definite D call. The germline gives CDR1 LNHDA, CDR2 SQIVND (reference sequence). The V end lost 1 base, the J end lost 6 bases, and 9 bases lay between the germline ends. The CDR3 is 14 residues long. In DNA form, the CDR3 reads TGTGCCAGTAGTATAGTGGCAGGAGCCGGGGAGCTGTTTTTT. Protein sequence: CASSIVAGAGELFF.

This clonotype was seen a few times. The CDR3: CASSSQGTNEKLFF. The CDR3, as DNA: TGTGCCAGCAGCTCCCAGGGTACTAATGAAAAACTGTTTTTT. The gene calls are TRBV7-9 and TRBJ1-4; D is possibly TRBD1 (5 bases). The CDR3 totals 14 residues. V dropped 4 bases and J dropped 2 bases, with 8 bases sitting between them. CDR1 is SEHNR, CDR2 FQNEAQ, per germline (reference sequence). The entire variable domain, with the rest obtained from reference TRBV7-9 and TRBJ1-4, is as follows: DTGVSQNPRHKITKRGQNVTFRCDPISEHNRLYWYRQTLGQGPEFLTYFQNEAQLEKSRLLSDRFSAERPKGSFSTLEIQRTEQGDSAMYLCASSSQGTNEKLFFGSGTQLSVL.

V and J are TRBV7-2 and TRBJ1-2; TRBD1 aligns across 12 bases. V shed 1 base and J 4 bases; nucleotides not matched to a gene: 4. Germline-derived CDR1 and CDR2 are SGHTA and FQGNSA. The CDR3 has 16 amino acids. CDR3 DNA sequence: TGTGCCAGCAGCTTAGTGGGGACAGGGGGCGGCTATGGCTACACCTTC. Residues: CASSLVGTGGGYGYTF.

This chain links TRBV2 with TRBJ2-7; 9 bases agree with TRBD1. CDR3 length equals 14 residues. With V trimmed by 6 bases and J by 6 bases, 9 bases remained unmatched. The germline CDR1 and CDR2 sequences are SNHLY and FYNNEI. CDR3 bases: TGTGCCAGCAGCCCCATAGGACAGGGGAGCGAGCAGTACTTC. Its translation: CASSPIGQGSEQYF. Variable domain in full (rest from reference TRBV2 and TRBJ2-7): EPEVTQTPSHQVTQMGQEVILRCVPISNHLYFYWYRQILGQKVEFLVSFYNNEISEKSEIFDDQFSVERPDGSNFTLKIRSTKLEDSAMYFCASSPIGQGSEQYFGPGTRLTVT.

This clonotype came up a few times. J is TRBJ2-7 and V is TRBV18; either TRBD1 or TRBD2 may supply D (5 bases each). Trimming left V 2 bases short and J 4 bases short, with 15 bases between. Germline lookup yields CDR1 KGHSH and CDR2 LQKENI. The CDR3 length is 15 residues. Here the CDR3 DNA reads TGTGCCAGCTCACCATGGGGGTCTTCACAGTACGAGCAGTACTTC. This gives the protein CASSPWGSSQYEQYF.

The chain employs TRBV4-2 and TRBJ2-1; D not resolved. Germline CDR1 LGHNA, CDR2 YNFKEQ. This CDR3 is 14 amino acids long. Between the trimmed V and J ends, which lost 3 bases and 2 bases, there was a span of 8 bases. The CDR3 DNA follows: TGTGCCAGCAGCCAGGTCGACACCTACAATGAGCAGTTCTTC. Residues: CASSQVDTYNEQFF.

CDR3 residues: CASSQVPPGASSTGELFF. The CDR3 DNA sequence: TGTGCCAGCAGCCAAGTCCCTCCGGGAGCGTCCTCCACCGGGGAGCTGTTTTTT. The V gene is TRBV3-1, the J gene TRBJ2-2, with D possibly being TRBD2 (6 bases). The CDR3 has 18 amino acids. The V and J ends lost 1 base and 4 bases respectively, with 19 bases between them. Germline V gene sequence: CDR1 LGHDT, CDR2 YNNKEL (reference sequence).

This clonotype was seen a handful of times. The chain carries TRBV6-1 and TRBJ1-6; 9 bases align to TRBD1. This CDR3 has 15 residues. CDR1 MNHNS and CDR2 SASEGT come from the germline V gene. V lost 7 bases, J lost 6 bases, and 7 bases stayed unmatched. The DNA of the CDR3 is TGTGCCAGCACAAATGGACAGGGGCTTAATTCACCCCTCCACTTT. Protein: CASTNGQGLNSPLHF.

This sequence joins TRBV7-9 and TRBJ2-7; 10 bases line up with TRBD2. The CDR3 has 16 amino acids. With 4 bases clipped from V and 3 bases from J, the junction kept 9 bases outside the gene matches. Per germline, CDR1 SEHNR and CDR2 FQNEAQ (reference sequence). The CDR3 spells CASSSTLTSGIYEQYF. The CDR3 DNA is TGTGCCAGCAGCTCAACCCTCACTAGCGGGATCTACGAGCAGTACTTC.

CDR3 in DNA: TGCAGTGCTAGAGAGCAAGGACAGGGGGGCCCCTACGAGCAGTACTTC. Its protein product is CSAREQGQGGPYEQYF. This chain joins TRBV20-1 and TRBJ2-7, with 10 bases identical to TRBD1. Germline loops: CDR1 DFQATT, CDR2 SNEGSKA (reference sequence). CDR3 length: 16 amino acids. V shed 0 bases, J shed 2 bases, and the junction held 7 bases outside the gene matches.

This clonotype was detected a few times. The CDR3 bases are TGTGCCTGGACCAACGGGGGACAGGATGGCTACACCTTC. Its protein is CAWTNGGQDGYTF. The chain carries TRBV30 and TRBJ1-2, with 8 positions matching TRBD1. Per the germline V gene, CDR1 is GTSNPN and CDR2 is SVGIG (reference sequence). J lost 6 bases, V lost 4 bases, and 7 bases had no gene match. The CDR3 runs to 13 residues.

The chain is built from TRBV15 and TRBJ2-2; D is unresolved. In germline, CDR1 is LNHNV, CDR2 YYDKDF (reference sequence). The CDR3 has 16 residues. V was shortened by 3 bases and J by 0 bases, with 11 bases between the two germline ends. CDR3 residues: CATSSRGSANTGELFF. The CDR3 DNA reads TGTGCCACCAGCAGCCGTGGGTCGGCGAACACCGGGGAGCTGTTTTTT.

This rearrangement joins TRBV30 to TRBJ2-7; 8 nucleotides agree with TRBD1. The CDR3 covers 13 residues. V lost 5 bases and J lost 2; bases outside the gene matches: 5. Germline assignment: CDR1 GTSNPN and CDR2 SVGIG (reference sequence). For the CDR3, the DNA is TGTGCCTGGTCCGGACAGGGCACCTACGAGCAGTACTTC. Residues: CAWSGQGTYEQYF.

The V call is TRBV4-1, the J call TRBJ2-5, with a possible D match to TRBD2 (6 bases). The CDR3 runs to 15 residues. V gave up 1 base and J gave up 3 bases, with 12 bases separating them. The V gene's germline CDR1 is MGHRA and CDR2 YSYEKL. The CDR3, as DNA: TGCGCCAGCAGCCAAGCCTTTGCGGGGAAAGAGACCCAGTACTTC. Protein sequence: CASSQAFAGKETQYF.

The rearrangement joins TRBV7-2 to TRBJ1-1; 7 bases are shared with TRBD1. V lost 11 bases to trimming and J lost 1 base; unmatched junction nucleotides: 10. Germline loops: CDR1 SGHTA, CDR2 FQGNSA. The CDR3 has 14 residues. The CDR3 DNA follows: TGTGCCCGCTCGAGGGGGACAGAGAACACTGAAGCTTTCTTT. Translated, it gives CARSRGTENTEAFF.

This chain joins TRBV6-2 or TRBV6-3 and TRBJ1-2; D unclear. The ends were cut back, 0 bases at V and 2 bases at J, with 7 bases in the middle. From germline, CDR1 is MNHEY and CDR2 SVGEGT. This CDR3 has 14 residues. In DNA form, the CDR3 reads TGTGCCAGCAGTTACTCGATGGGGAACTATGGCTACACCTTC. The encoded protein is CASSYSMGNYGYTF.

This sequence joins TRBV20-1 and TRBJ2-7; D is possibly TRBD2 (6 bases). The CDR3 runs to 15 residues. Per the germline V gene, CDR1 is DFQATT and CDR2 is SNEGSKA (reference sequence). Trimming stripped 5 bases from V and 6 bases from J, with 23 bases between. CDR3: CSAGVNRRGTREQYF. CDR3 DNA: TGCAGTGCTGGGGTTAACCGGAGAGGGACTCGCGAGCAGTACTTC.

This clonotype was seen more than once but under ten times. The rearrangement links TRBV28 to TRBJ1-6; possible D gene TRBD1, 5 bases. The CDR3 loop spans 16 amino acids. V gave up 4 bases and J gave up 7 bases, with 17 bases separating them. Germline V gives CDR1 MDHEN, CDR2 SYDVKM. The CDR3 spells CASSSRLGEKNSPLHF. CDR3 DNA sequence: TGTGCCAGCAGTTCGCGCTTGGGGGAGAAGAATTCACCCCTCCACTTT. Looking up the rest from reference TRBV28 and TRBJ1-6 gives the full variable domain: DVKVTQSSRYLVKRTGEKVFLECVQDMDHENMFWYRQDPGLGLRLIYFSYDVKMKEKGDIPEGYSVSREKKERFSLILESASTNQTSMYLCASSSRLGEKNSPLHFGNGTRLTVT.

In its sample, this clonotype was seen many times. The DNA of the CDR3 is TGTGCCAGCAGCTTACTGGGTACGCTAGGCGGAGAGACCCAGTACTTC. The encoded protein is CASSLLGTLGGETQYF. V usage is TRBV11-2 and J usage is TRBJ2-5; D call uncertain. Germline V gives CDR1 SGHAT, CDR2 FQNNGV. Trimming took 2 bases from V and 4 from J, leaving 17 bases between them. This CDR3 contains 16 residues. Together with reference TRBV11-2 and TRBJ2-5, the CDR3 gives the full variable domain: EAGVAQSPRYKIIEKRQSVAFWCNPISGHATLYWYQQILGQGPKLLIQFQNNGVVDDSQLPKDRFSAERLKGVDSTLKIQPAKLEDSAVYLCASSLLGTLGGETQYFGPGTRLLVL.

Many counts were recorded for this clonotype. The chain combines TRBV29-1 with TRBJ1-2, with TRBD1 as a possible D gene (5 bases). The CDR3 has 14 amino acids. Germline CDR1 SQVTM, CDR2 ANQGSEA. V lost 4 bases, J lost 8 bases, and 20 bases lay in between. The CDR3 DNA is TGCAGCGTTGTCCCGGGCAGGGCCCCCTCGGGCTACACCTTC. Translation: CSVVPGRAPSGYTF.

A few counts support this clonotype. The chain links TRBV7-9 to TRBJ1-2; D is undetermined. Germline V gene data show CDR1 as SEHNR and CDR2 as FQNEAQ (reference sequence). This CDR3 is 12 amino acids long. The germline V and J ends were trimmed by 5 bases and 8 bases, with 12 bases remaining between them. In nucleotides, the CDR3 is TGTGCCAGCAGCGCCGTAGGGTACGGCTACACCTTC. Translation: CASSAVGYGYTF.

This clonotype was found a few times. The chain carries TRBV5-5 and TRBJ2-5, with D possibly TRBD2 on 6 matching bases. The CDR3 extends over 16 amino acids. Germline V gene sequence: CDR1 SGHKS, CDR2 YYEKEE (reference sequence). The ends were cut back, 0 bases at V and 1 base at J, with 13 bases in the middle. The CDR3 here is CASSLGAGRLQETQYF. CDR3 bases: TGTGCCAGCAGCTTGGGGGCGGGACGTCTCCAAGAGACCCAGTACTTC.

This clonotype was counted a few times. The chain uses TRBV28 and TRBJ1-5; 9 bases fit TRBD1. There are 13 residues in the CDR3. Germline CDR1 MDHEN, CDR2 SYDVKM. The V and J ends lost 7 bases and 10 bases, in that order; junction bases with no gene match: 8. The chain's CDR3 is CASIRTGVFPQHF. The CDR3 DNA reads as TGTGCCAGCATTAGGACAGGGGTATTCCCCCAGCATTTT. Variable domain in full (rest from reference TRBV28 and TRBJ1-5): DVKVTQSSRYLVKRTGEKVFLECVQDMDHENMFWYRQDPGLGLRLIYFSYDVKMKEKGDIPEGYSVSREKKERFSLILESASTNQTSMYLCASIRTGVFPQHFGDGTRLSIL.

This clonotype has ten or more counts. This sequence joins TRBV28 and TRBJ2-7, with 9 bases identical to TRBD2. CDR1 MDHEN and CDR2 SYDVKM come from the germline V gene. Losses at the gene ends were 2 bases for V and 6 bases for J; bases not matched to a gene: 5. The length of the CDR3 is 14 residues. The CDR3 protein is CASSLPSGTSEQYF. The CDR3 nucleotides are TGTGCCAGCAGTTTACCTAGCGGGACCTCCGAGCAGTACTTC.

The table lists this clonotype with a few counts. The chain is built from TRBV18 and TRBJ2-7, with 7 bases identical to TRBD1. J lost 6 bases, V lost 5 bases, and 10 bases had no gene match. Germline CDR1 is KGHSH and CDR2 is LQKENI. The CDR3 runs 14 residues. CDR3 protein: CASSYYGQASEQYF. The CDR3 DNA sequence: TGTGCCAGCTCATACTATGGACAGGCAAGCGAGCAGTACTTC.

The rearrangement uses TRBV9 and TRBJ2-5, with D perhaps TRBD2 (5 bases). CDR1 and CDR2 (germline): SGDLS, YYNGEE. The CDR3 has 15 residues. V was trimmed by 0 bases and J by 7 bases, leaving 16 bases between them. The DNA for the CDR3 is TGTGCCAGCAGCGTAGGGGAGTTTAACCCCGGGACCCAGTACTTC. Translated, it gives CASSVGEFNPGTQYF.

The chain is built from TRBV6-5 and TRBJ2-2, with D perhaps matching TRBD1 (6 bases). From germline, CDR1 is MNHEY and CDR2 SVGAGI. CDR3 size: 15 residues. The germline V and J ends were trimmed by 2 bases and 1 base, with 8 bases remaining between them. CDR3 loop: CASSYQGKNTGELFF. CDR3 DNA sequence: TGTGCCAGCAGTTACCAGGGGAAGAACACCGGGGAGCTGTTTTTT.

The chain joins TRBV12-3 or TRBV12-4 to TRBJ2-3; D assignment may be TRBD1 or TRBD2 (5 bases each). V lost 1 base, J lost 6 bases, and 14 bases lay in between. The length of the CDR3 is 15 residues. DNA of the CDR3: TGTGCCAGCAGTTTAGGGGTTGGGGGAGTGGATACGCAGTATTTT. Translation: CASSLGVGGVDTQYF.

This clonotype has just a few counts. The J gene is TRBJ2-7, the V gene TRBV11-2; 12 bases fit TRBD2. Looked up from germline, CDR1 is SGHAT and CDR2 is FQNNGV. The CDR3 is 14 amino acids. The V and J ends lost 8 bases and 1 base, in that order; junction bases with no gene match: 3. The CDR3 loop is CASASGRVSYEQYF. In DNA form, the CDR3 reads TGTGCCAGCGCTAGCGGGAGGGTATCCTACGAGCAGTACTTC.